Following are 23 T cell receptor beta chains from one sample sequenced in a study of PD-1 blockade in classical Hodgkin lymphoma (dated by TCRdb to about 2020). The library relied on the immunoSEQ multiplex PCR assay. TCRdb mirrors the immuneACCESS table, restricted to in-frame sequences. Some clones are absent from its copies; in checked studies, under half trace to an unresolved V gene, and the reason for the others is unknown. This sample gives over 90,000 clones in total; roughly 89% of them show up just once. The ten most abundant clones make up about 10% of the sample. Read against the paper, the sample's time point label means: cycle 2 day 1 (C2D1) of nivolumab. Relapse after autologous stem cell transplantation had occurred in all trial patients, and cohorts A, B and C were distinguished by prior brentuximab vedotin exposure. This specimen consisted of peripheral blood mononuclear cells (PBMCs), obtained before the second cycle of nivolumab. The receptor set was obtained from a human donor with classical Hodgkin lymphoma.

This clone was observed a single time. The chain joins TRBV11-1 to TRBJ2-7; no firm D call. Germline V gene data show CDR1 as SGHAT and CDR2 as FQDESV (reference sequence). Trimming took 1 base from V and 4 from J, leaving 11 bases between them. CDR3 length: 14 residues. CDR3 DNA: TGTGCCAGCAGCTTAGGCCCATCGCTGTACGAGCAGTACTTC. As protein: CASSLGPSLYEQYF.

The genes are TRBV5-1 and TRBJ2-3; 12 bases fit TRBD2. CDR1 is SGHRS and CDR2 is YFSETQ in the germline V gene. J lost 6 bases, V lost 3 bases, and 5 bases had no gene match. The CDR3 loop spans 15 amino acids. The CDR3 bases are TGCGCCAGCAGCTACCTAGCGGGAGGGCCGGATACGCAGTATTTT. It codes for CASSYLAGGPDTQYF.

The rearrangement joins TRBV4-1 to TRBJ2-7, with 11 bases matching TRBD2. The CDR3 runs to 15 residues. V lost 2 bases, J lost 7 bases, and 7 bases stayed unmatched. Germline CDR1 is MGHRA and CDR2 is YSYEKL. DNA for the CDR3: TGCGCCAGCAGCCAACCGGGACTAGCGGCGTGGGAGCAGTACTTC. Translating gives CASSQPGLAAWEQYF.

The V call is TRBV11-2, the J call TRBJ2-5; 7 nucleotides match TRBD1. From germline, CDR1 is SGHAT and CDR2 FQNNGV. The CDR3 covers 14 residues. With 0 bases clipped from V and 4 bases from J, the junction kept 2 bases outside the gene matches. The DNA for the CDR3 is TGTGCCAGCAGCTTAGACCGACAGGGAGAGACCCAGTACTTC. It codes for CASSLDRQGETQYF.

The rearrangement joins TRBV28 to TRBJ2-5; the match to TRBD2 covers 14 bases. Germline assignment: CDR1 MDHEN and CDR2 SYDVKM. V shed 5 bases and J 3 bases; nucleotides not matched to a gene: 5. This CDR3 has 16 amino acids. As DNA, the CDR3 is TGTGCCAGCAGTACGACTAGCGGGGGGGTAAAAGAGACCCAGTACTTC. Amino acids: CASSTTSGGVKETQYF.

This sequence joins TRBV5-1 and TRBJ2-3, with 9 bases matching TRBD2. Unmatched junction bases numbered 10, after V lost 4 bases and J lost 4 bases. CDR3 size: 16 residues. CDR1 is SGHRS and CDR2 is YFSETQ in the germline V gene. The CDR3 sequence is CASSPARGGVPDTQYF. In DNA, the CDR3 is TGCGCCAGCAGCCCCGCTCGCGGGGGGGTGCCAGATACGCAGTATTTT.

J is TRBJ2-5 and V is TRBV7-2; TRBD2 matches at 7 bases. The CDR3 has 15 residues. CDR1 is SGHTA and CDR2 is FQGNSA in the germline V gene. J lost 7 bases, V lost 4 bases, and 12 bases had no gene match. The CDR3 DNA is TGTGCCAGCAGCTCAATCATGGCGGGGGTCGGGACCCAGTACTTC. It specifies CASSSIMAGVGTQYF.

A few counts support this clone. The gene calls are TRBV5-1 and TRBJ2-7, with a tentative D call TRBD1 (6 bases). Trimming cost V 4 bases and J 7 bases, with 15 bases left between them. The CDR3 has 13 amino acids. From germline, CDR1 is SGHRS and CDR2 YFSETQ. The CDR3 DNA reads TGCGCCAGCAGCCGGGACACCTTGGAAGAGCAGTACTTC. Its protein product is CASSRDTLEEQYF.

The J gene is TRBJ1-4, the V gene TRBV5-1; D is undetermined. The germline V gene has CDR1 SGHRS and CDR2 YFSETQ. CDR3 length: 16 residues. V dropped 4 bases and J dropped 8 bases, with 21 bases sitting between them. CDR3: CASSREDGHRMEKLFF. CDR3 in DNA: TGCGCCAGCAGCCGGGAGGACGGGCACCGTATGGAAAAACTGTTTTTT. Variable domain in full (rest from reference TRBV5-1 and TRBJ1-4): KAGVTQTPRYLIKTRGQQVTLSCSPISGHRSVSWYQQTPGQGLQFLFEYFSETQRNKGNFPGRFSGRQFSNSRSEMNVSTLELGDSALYLCASSREDGHRMEKLFFGSGTQLSVL.

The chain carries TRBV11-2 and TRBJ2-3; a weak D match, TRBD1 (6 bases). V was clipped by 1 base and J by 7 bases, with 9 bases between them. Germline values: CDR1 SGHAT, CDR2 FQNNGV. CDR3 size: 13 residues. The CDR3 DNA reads TGTGCCAGCAGCTTAGGGACAGATCATACGCAGTATTTT. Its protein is CASSLGTDHTQYF.

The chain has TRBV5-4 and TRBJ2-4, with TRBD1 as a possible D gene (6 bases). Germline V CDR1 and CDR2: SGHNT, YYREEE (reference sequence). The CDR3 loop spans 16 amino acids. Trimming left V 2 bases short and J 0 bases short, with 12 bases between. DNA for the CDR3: TGTGCCAGCAGCTTAGACGGACAGATAGCCAAAAACATTCAGTACTTC. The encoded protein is CASSLDGQIAKNIQYF.

The CDR3 protein is CASSESRANEQFF. In nucleotides, the CDR3 is TGCGCCAGCAGTGAGAGTAGGGCAAATGAGCAGTTCTTC. The rearrangement links TRBV10-2 to TRBJ2-1; D ambiguous. Germline V gene lookup returns CDR1 WSHSY and CDR2 SAAADI. The CDR3 sequence is 13 residues long. Deletions cut 2 bases from V and 7 bases from J, with 9 bases between.

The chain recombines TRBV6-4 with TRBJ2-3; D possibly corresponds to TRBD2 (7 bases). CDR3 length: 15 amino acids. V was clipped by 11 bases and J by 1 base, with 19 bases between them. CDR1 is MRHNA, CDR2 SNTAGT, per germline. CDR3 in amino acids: CAPGGWAGGTDTQYF. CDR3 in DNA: TGTGCCCCCGGGGGGTGGGCAGGGGGCACAGATACGCAGTATTTT.

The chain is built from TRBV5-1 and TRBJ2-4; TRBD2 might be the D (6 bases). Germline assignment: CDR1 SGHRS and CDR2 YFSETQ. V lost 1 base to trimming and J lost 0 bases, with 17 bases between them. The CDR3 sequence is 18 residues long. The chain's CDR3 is CASSLYQGSSVAKNIQYF. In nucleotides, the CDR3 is TGCGCCAGCAGCTTGTACCAGGGCTCTAGCGTAGCCAAAAACATTCAGTACTTC.

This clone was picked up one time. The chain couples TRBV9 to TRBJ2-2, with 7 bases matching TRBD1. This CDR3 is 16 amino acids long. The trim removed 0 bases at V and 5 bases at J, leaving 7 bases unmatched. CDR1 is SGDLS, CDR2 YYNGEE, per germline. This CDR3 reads CASSVDQGVTTGELFF. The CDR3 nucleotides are TGTGCCAGCAGCGTAGATCAGGGGGTTACAACCGGGGAGCTGTTTTTT.

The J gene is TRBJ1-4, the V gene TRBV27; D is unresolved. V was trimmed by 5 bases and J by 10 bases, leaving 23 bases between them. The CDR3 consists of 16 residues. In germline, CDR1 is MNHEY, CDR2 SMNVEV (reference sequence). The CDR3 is CASSPTSWASYRKLFF. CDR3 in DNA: TGTGCCAGCAGTCCCACCTCGTGGGCCTCTTATCGAAAACTGTTTTTT.

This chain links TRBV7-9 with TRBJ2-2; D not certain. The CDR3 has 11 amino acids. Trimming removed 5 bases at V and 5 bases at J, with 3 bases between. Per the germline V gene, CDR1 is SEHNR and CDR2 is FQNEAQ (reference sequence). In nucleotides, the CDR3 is TGTGCCAGCAGCAATACCGGGGAGCTGTTTTTT. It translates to CASSNTGELFF.

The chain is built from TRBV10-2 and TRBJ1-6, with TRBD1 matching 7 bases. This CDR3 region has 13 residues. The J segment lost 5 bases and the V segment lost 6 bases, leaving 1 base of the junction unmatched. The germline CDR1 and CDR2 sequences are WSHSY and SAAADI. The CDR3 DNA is TGCGCCAGCAGCGGGACAGATAATTCACCCCTCCACTTT. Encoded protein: CASSGTDNSPLHF.

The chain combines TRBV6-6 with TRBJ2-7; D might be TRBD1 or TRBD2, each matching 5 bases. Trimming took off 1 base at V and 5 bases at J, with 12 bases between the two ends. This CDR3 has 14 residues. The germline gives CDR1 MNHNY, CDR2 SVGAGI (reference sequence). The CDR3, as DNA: TGTGCCAGCAGTTACTTGGCAATGGGGGACGAGCAGTACTTC. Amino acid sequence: CASSYLAMGDEQYF.

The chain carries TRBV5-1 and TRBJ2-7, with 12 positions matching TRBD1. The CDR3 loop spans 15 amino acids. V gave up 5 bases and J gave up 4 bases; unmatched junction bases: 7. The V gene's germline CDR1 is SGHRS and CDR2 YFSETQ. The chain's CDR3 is CASSSRDRGRYEQYF. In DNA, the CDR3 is TGCGCCAGCAGTTCCCGGGACAGGGGGCGATACGAGCAGTACTTC.

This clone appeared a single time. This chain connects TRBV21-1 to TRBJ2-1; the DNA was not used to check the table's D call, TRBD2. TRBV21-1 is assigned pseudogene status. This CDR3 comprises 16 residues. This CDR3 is CASSRAWASGGDEQFF. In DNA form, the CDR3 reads TGTGCCAGCAGCAGAGCCTGGGCTAGCGGGGGGGATGAGCAGTTCTTC.

Written as DNA, the CDR3 is TGTGCCAGCAGTTTATGGGGAGGACAGGCGGTCGAAGAAAAACTGTTTTTT. This codes for CASSLWGGQAVEEKLFF. The J gene is TRBJ1-4, the V gene TRBV28; 7 bases are a match to TRBD1. The CDR3 has 17 amino acids. V gave up 0 bases and J gave up 8 bases; unmatched junction bases: 12. Germline CDR1 reads MDHEN; CDR2 reads SYDVKM.

The CDR3 sequence: CASSFPDRATDTQYF. The CDR3 DNA follows: TGTGCCAGCAGTTTCCCGGACAGGGCCACAGATACGCAGTATTTT. V gene TRBV28 combines with J gene TRBJ2-3; 8 bases line up with TRBD1. V trimming: 3 bases; J trimming: 2 bases; junction bases outside the gene matches: 4. The CDR3 spans 15 residues. From germline, CDR1 is MDHEN and CDR2 SYDVKM.